This TCR beta chain was sequenced for a study of chemoradiotherapy in HPV16-positive cancers (dated by TCRdb to 2021 to 2024). Describing the broader study: Candidate HPV-specific T-cell clones and common TCR motifs were defined through functional T-cell assays on cells from a couple of HPV16-positive patients. The study asked whether T-cell immunity to the HPV oncoproteins E6 and E7 changes during chemoradiotherapy and whether this immunity affects survival. TCR repertoires from over 80 patients with HPV-related cancers were then used to track the candidate HPV-specific TCRs and motifs. What the study reported, not specific to this receptor: In HPV16-positive patients, expansion of HPV-responsive T cells during chemoradiotherapy was found to be associated with improved recurrence-free survival. The functional definition of HPV-specific T cells was derived from only a couple of HPV16-positive patients, and the survival association was reported for HPV16-positive patients. Expansion of candidate HPV-specific clones and E7-related TCR motifs was observed in the tumor microenvironment during treatment, whereas no such expansion was observed for non-HPV-specific T cells.

This clone was counted once. It lacks a known antigen. Base qualities are missing; no much larger clone stands one base away. Repertoires were sampled repeatedly over the course of chemoradiotherapy, so clonal expansion could be followed in the tumor microenvironment. V is clipped by 8 bases and J by 0 bases, and the sequence between their germline boundaries is 6 bases long. Sequences MNHNY (CDR1) and SVGAGI (CDR2) are obtained from the germline V gene (reference sequence). From the cysteine through the phenylalanine, the CDR3 covers 12 amino acids. Kept here is only the CDR3 DNA, which spans 36 bases and is read in frame from base 1. The library was obtained by the immunoSEQ multiplex PCR assay. Here the immuneACCESS table is served through TCRdb, limited to in-frame sequences with V and J called. Missing clones are a known gap in these copies; in checked studies unresolved V genes cover under half, and the rest lacks a known reason. For this sample there are about 21,000 clones; roughly 86% appear just once. Roughly 4.4% of the sample is in the top ten clones.

The sequencing here drew on blood, taken from a patient who underwent chemoradiotherapy. Here the chain combines TRBV6-6 and TRBJ2-3; no D gene can be assigned with confidence. This receptor was taken from a human donor with HPV-associated anogenital cancer. Here the CDR3 is given as CASQKSTDTQYF. The DNA sequence reads TGTGCCAGCCAGAAAAGCACAGATACGCAGTATTTT.